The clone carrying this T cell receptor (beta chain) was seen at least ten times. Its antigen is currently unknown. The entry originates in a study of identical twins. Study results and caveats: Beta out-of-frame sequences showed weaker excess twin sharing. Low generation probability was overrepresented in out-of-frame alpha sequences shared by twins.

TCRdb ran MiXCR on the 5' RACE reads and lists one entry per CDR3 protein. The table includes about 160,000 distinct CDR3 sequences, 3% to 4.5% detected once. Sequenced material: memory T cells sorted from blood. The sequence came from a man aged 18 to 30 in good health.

CDR3 sequence reads: CASSYEPNTEAFF. DNA of the CDR3: TGTGCCAGCAGTTACGAGCCGAACACTGAAGCTTTCTTT. The chain has TRBV6-5 and TRBJ1-1; unclear D gene. Looked up from germline, CDR1 is MNHEY and CDR2 is SVGAGI. V lost 2 bases and J lost 1, with 5 bases in between. The CDR3 has 13 amino acids.